Below are 8 T cell receptor beta chains sequenced from a single sample in a study of response to subunit inactivated influenza vaccine. TCRdb processed the RT-PCR reads anew with MiXCR; each CDR3 protein has one entry. The table shows roughly 460,000 distinct CDR3 sequences, with about a tenth occurring only once. Sequencing was performed on PBMCs from blood, taken around seven weeks after vaccination. Source of these receptors: a man aged 45-65 years who received an inactivated influenza vaccine.

This clonotype occurred a few times. The chain employs TRBV7-2 and TRBJ1-3; D unclear. Germline CDR1 and CDR2: SGHTA and FQGNSA. V was trimmed by 5 bases and J by 0 bases, leaving 14 bases between them. The CDR3 consists of 16 residues. The CDR3 DNA sequence: TGTGCCAGCAGCCTACAGAACCCAAGCTCTGGAAACACCATATATTTT. Its protein product is CASSLQNPSSGNTIYF.

The sample holds many counts of this clonotype. The V call is TRBV4-2, the J call TRBJ2-7, with 8 bases fitting TRBD2. This CDR3 region has 14 residues. Trimming at V came to 4 bases and at J to 6 bases, leaving 8 bases not matched to a gene. Germline CDR1 LGHNA, CDR2 YNFKEQ. In DNA, the CDR3 is TGTGCCAGCAGCCCCTTCGGACTAGCCGGCGAGCAGTACTTC. Translated: CASSPFGLAGEQYF.

The chain combines TRBV7-8 with TRBJ2-1; 10 nucleotides line up with TRBD2. Germline values: CDR1 SGHVS, CDR2 FQNEAQ. The ends lost 5 bases at V and 4 bases at J; junction bases unmatched: 5. The CDR3 has 15 residues. CDR3 coding DNA: TGTGCCAGCAGCCAAAGCGGGAGGGGTTACAATGAGCAGTTCTTC. This sequence encodes CASSQSGRGYNEQFF.

There are many counts of this clonotype. This chain joins TRBV7-9 and TRBJ2-1, with TRBD1 as a possible D gene (6 bases). Germline V gene data show CDR1 as SEHNR and CDR2 as FQNEAQ (reference sequence). V gave up 0 bases and J gave up 4 bases, with 16 bases separating them. This CDR3 contains 17 residues. In DNA, the CDR3 is TGTGCCAGCAGCTTAGCGTCTTGGACAGAAAATTACAATGAGCAGTTCTTC. Translation: CASSLASWTENYNEQFF.

The CDR3 protein is CSVRRNGRTDTQYF. CDR3 bases: TGCAGCGTGCGGCGGAACGGGCGCACAGATACGCAGTATTTT. The chain is built from TRBV29-1 and TRBJ2-3; D gene uncertain. CDR1 and CDR2 (germline): SQVTM, ANQGSEA. The V end lost 6 bases, the J end lost 1 base, and 14 bases lay between the germline ends. This CDR3 comprises 14 residues.

The chain has TRBV5-6 and TRBJ2-4; 7 positions match TRBD2. The germline CDR1 and CDR2 sequences are SGHDT and YYEEEE. The V segment lost 3 bases and the J segment 6 bases; nucleotides outside the gene matches: 12. The CDR3 has 16 amino acids. The CDR3 sequence is CASSSPGLPPGNIQYF. The DNA for the CDR3 is TGTGCCAGCAGCTCGCCGGGACTACCTCCAGGAAACATTCAGTACTTC.

The chain employs TRBV20-1 and TRBJ2-5; TRBD2 might be the D (6 bases). The CDR3 is 15 amino acids. Trimming stripped 3 bases from V and 2 bases from J, with 16 bases between. The germline V gene has CDR1 DFQATT and CDR2 SNEGSKA (reference sequence). The CDR3 sequence is CSASPIRGLQETQYF. The CDR3 DNA sequence: TGCAGTGCTAGTCCCATAAGGGGACTTCAAGAGACCCAGTACTTC.

The chain carries TRBV13 and TRBJ2-5; D is unresolved. V lost 4 bases and J 5 bases, leaving 14 bases between the germline ends. This CDR3 contains 14 residues. CDR1 and CDR2 (germline): PRHDT, FYEKMQ (reference sequence). CDR3 amino acids: CASSSPLGWETQYF. DNA for the CDR3: TGTGCCAGCAGCTCCCCTTTGGGTTGGGAGACCCAGTACTTC.